This T cell receptor beta chain was retrieved from a study of radiation and T cells in renal cell carcinoma. Study-wide findings and caveats: In blood, top tumor clones expanded by 2 weeks, shrinking by 4. Pretreatment tumor biopsies were lacking, so baseline clonotypes are unknown.

Method: immunoSEQ multiplex PCR; TCRdb's copy keeps in-frame clones and lacks some. The top ten hold roughly 25% of the sample, which has 130,000 or so clones, around 78% seen once. Comments on this clone: Its target is unknown. This specimen includes other DNA sequences encoding the same CDR3.

Documented time point: baseline pretreatment blood. Stated treatment: 15 Gy SBRT to primary tumor, nephrectomy 4 weeks later. V was clipped by 3 bases and J by 4 bases, with 5 bases between them. Germline V CDR1 and CDR2: SGDLS, YYNGEE. The CDR3 extends over 11 amino acids. This specimen was blood, taken from a patient whose treatment included radiotherapy and nephrectomy. V is TRBV9 and J is TRBJ2-7; D may be TRBD1 (5 bases). This clonotype was obtained from a woman in her fifties or sixties with renal cell carcinoma. The CDR3 sequence is CASSAGYEQYF. CDR3 bases: TGTGCCAGCAGCGCAGGGTACGAGCAGTACTTC. Drawing the rest from reference TRBV9 and TRBJ2-7, the complete variable domain is DSGVTQTPKHLITATGQRVTLRCSPRSGDLSVYWYQQSLDQGLQFLIQYYNGEERAKGNILERFSAQQFPDLHSELNLSSLELGDSALYFCASSAGYEQYFGPGTRLTVT.